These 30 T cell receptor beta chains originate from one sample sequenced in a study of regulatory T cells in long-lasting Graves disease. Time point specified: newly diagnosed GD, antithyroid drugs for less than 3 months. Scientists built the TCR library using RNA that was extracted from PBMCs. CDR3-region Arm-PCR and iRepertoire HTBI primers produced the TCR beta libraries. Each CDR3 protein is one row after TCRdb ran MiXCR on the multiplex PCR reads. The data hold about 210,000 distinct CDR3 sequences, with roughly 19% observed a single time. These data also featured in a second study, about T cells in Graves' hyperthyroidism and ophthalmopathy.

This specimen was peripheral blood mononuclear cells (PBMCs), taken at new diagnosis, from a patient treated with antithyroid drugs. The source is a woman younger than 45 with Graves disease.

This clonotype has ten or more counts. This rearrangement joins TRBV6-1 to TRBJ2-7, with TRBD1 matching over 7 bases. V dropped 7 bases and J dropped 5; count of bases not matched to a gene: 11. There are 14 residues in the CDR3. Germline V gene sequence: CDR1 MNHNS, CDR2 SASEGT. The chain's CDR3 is CASNPDRAVHEQYF. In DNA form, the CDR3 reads TGTGCCAGCAACCCAGACAGGGCGGTCCACGAGCAGTACTTC.

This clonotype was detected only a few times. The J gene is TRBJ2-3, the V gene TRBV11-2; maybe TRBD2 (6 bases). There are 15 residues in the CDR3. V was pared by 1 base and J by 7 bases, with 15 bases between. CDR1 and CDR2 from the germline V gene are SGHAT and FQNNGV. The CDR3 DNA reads TGTGCCAGCAGCTTAGTCGGACTTGGAGGGAATACGCAGTATTTT. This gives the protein CASSLVGLGGNTQYF.

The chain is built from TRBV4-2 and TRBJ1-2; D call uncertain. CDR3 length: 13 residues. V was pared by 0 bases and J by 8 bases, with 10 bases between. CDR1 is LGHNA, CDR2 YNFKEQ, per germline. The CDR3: CASSQDQVQGYTF. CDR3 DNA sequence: TGTGCCAGCAGCCAAGATCAGGTCCAGGGCTACACCTTC.

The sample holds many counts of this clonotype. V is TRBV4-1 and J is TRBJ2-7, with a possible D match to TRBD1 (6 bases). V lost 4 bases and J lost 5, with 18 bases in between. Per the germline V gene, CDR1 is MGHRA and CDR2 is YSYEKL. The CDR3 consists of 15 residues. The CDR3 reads CASSPEVGARNEQYF. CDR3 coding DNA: TGCGCCAGCAGCCCCGAGGTGGGGGCTCGCAACGAGCAGTACTTC.

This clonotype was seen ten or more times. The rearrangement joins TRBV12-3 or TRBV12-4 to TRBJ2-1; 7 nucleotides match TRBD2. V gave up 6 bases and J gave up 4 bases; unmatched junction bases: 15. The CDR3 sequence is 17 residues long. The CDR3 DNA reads TGTGCCAGCAGCCCAAGAGCCAGCGGGAAGCGGTACAATGAGCAGTTCTTC. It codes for CASSPRASGKRYNEQFF.

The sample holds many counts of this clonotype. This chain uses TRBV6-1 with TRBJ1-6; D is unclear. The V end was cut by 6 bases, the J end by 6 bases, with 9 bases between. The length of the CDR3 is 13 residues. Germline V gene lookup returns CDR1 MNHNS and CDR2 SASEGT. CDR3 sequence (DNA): TGTGCCAGCAGGGGAACGGGTAATTCACCCCTCCACTTT. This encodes CASRGTGNSPLHF.

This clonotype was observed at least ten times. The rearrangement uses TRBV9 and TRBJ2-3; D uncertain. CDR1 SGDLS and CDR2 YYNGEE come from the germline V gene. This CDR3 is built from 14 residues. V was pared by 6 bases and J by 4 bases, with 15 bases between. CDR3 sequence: CASTRWDGADTQYF. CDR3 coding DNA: TGTGCCAGCACTCGATGGGATGGGGCAGATACGCAGTATTTT.

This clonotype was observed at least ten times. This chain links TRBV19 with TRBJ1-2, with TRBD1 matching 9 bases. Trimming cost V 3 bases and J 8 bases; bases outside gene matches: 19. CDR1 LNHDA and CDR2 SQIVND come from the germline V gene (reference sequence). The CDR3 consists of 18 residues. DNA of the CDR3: TGTGCCAGTAGTATTTTTACAGGGGGCGCGTTTTCTTTCGGCGGCTACACCTTC. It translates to CASSIFTGGAFSFGGYTF.

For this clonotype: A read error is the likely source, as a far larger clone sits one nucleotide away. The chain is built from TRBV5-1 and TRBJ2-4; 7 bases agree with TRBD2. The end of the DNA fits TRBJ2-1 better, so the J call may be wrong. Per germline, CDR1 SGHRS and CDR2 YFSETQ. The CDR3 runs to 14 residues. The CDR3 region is CASGPRGDSSRQFF. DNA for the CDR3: TGCGCCAGCGGCCCTCGGGGGGACTCCTCTAGGCAGTTCTTC.

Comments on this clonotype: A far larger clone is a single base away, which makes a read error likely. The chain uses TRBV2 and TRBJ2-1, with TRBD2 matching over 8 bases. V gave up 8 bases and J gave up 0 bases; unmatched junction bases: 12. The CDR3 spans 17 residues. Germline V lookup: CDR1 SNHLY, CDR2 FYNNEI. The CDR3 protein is CASGLLGLASSYNEQFF. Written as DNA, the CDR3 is TGTGCCAGCGGCTTGTTAGGACTAGCAAGCTCCTACAATGAGCAGTTCTTC. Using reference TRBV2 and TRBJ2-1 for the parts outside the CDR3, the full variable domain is EPEVTQTPSHQVTQMGQEVILRCVPISNHLYFYWYRQILGQKVEFLVSFYNNEISEKSEIFDDQFSVERPDGSNFTLKIRSTKLEDSAMYFCASGLLGLASSYNEQFFGPGTRLTVL.

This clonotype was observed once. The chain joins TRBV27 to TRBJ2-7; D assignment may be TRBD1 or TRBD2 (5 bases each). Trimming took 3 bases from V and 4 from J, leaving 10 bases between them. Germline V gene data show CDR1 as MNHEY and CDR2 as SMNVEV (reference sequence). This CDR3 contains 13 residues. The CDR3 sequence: CASSLGVEYEQYF. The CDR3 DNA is TGTGCCAGCAGTTTGGGGGTAGAGTACGAGCAGTACTTC.

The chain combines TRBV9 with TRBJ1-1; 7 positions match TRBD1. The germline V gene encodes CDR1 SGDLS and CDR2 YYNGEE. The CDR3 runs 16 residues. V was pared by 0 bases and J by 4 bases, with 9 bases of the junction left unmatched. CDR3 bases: TGTGCCAGCAGCGTAGGGGCAGGGGGAAGAAGCACTGAAGCTTTCTTT. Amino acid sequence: CASSVGAGGRSTEAFF. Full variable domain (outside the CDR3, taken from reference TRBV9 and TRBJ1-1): DSGVTQTPKHLITATGQRVTLRCSPRSGDLSVYWYQQSLDQGLQFLIQYYNGEERAKGNILERFSAQQFPDLHSELNLSSLELGDSALYFCASSVGAGGRSTEAFFGQGTRLTVV.

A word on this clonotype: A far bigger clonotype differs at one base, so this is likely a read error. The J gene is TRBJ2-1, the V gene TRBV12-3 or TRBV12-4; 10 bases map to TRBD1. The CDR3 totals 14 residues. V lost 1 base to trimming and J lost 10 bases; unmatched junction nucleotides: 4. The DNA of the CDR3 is TGTGCCAGCAGTTTAGGACAGGGGGCCTACGAGCAGTTCTTC. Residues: CASSLGQGAYEQFF.

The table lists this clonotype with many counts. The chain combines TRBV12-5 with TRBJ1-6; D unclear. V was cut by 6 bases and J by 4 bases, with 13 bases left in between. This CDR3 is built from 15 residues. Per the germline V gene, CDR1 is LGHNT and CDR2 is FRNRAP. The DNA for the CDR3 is TGTGCTAGTGGCGCCGATTTTGCTTATAATTCACCCCTCCACTTT. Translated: CASGADFAYNSPLHF.

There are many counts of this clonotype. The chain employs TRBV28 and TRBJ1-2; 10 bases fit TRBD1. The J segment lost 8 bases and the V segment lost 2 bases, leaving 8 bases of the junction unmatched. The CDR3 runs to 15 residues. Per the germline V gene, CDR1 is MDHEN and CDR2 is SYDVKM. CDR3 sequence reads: CASSLGGQGVEGYTF. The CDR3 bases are TGTGCCAGCAGTTTAGGCGGACAGGGGGTAGAGGGCTACACCTTC.

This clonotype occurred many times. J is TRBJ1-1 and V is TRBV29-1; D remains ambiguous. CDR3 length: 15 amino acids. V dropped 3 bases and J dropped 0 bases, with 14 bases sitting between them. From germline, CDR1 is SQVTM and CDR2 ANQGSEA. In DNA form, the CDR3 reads TGCAGCGTTGAGGATACGGGAAACGTGAACACTGAAGCTTTCTTT. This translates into CSVEDTGNVNTEAFF.

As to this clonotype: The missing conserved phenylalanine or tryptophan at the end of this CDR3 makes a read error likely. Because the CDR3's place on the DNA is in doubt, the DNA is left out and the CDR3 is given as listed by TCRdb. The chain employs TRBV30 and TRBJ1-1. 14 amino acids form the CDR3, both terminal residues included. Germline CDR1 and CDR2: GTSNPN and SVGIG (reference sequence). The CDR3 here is CAWSGSTRPAEASL.

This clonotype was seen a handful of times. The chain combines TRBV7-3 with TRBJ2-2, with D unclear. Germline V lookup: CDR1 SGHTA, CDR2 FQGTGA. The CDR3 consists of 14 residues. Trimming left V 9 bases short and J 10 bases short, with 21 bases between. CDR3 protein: CASSPKFTVTELFF. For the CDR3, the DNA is TGTGCCAGTAGCCCAAAGTTTACAGTCACGGAGCTGTTTTTT.

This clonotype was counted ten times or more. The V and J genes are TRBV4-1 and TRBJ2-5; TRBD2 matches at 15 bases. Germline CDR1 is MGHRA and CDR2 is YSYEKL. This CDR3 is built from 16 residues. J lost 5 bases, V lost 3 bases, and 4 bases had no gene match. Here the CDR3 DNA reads TGCGCCAGCAGCCAGATCGGACTAGCGGGAGGGGAGACCCAGTACTTC. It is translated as CASSQIGLAGGETQYF.

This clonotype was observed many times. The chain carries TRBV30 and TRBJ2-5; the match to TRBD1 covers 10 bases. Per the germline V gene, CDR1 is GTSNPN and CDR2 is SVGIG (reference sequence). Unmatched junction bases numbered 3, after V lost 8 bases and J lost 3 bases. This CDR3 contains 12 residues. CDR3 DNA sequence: TGTGCCGGGGGACAGGGGAAAGAGACCCAGTACTTC. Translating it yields CAGGQGKETQYF. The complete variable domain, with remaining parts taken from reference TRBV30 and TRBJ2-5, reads SQTIHQWPATLVQPVGSPLSLECTVEGTSNPNLYWYRQAAGRGLQLLFYSVGIGQISSEVPQNLSASRPQDRQFILSSKKLLLSDSGFYLCAGGQGKETQYFGPGTRLLVL.

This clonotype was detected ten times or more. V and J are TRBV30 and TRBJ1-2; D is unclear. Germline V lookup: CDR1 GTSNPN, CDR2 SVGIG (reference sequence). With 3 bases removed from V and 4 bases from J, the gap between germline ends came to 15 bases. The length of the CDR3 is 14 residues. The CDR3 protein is CAWSRVASTYGYTF. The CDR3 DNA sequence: TGTGCCTGGAGCCGGGTTGCTTCGACCTATGGCTACACCTTC.

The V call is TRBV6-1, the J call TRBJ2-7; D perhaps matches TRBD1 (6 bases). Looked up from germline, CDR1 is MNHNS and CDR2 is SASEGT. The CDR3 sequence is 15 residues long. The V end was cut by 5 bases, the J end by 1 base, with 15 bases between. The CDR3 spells CASSQFYRASYEQYF. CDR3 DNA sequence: TGTGCCAGCAGTCAGTTCTACAGGGCTTCCTACGAGCAGTACTTC.

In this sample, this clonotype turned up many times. CDR3: CASGRTGDVYTF. The CDR3 bases are TGTGCCAGTGGTAGGACAGGGGACGTCTACACCTTC. The chain uses TRBV6-1 and TRBJ1-2, with 9 bases aligning to TRBD1. The CDR3 has 12 amino acids. The germline CDR1 and CDR2 sequences are MNHNS and SASEGT. The V segment lost 9 bases and the J segment 10 bases; nucleotides outside the gene matches: 9.

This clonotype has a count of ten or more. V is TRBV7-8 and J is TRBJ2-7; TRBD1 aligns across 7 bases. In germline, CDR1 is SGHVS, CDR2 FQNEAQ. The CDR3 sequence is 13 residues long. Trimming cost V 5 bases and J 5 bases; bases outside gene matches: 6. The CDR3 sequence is CASSQDRSHEQYF. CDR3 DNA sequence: TGTGCCAGCAGCCAGGACAGGAGTCACGAGCAGTACTTC.

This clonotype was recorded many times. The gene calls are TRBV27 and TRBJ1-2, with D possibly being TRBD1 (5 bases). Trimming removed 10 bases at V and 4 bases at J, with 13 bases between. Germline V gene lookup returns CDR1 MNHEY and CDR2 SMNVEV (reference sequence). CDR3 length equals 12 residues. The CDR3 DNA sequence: TGTGCCACCAAGGACAAGCGCTATGGCTACACCTTC. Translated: CATKDKRYGYTF.

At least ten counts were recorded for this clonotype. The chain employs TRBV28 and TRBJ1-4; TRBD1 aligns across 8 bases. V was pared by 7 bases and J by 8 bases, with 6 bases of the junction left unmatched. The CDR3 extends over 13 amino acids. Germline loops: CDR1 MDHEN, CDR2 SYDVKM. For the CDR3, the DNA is TGTGCCAGCAAAGTGACAGGGGACGAAAAACTGTTTTTT. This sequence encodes CASKVTGDEKLFF.

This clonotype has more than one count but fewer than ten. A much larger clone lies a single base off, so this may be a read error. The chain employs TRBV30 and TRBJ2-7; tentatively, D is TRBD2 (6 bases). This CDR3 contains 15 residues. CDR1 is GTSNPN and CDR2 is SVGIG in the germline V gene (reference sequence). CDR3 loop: CARSLLASPAYEQYF. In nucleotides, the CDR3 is TGTGCCCGGAGTCTCCTAGCGTCGCCGGCCTACGAGCAGTACTTC.

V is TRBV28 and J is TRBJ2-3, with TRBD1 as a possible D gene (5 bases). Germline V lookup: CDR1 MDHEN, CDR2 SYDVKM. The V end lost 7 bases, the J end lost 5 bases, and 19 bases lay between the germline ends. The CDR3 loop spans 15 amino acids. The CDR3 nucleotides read TGTGCCAGCACCCTAGATTTAAGGGGTCGAGATACGCAGTATTTT. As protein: CASTLDLRGRDTQYF.

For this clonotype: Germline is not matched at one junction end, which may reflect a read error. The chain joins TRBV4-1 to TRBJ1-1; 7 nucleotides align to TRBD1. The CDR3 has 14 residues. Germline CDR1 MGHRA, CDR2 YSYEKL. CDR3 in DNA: TGCGCCAGCAGCCTGGACAGGCTGAACACTGAAGCTTTATTT. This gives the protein CASSLDRLNTEALF.

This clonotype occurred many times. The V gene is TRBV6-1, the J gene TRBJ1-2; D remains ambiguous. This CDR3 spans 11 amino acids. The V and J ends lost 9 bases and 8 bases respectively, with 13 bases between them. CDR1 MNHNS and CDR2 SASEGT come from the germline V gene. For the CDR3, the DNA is TGTGCCAGTCAACGGGATTCCGGCTACACCTTC. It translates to CASQRDSGYTF.